This paragraph covers one T cell receptor (beta chain) sequence. This entry is derived from a study of cytomegalovirus exposure and HLA in healthy donors. PCR used 60 Vbeta primers and 13 Jbeta primers. The data were produced by immunoSEQ multiplex PCR, yet TCRdb's version contains in-frame clones alone and is incomplete. Of under 200,000 clones in the sample, about four fifths were seen once. The CDR3 sequence is 14 residues long. Trimming took off 1 base at V and 4 bases at J, with 11 bases between the two ends. Looked up from germline, CDR1 is SEHNR and CDR2 is FQNEAQ (reference sequence). The material sequenced was PBMCs. The receptor comes from a male donor in good health and CMV-seropositive. The chain employs TRBV7-9 and TRBJ2-7; D may be TRBD1 (6 bases). CDR3 bases: TGTGCCAGCAGCTTAGATCCAGGGGTTTACGAGCAGTACTTC. Translated, it gives CASSLDPGVYEQYF.